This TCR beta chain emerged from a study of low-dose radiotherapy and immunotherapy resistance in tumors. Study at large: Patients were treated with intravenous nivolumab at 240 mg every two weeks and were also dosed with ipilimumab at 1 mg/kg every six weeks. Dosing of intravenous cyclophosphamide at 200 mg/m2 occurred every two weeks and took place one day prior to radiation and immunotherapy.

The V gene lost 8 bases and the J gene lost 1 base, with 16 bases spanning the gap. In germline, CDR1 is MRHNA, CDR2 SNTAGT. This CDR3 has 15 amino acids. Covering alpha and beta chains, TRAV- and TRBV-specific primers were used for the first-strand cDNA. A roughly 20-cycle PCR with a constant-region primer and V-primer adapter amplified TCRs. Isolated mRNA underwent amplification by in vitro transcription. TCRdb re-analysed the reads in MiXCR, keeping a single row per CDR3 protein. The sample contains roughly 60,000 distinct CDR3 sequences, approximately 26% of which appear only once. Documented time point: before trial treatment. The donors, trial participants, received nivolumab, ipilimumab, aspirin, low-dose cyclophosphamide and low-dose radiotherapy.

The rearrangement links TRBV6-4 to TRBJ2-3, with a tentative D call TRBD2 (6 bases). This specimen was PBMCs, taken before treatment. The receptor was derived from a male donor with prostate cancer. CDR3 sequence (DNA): TGTGCCAGCCGCAGCGGGCTGGGGGGCACAGATACGCAGTATTTT. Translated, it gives CASRSGLGGTDTQYF.